Shown below are 18 T cell receptor beta chains from a single sample sequenced in a study of post-analysis software for immune sequencing data. Regarding the study as a whole: TRBV5-6, TRBV5-1 and TRBV20-1 were among roughly five TRBV segments more frequent in patients than controls.

Their cognate antigens are unknown. Researchers reported that TCR beta cDNA libraries carried unique molecular identifiers. Each CDR3 protein gets one entry after TCRdb re-called the PCR reads with MiXCR. The sample holds around 710,000 distinct CDR3 sequences, 46% seen once. The specimen was blood. The receptors originated from a girl aged 5 to 17 with multiple sclerosis.

This clonotype was observed a few times. The chain joins TRBV6-2 or TRBV6-3 to TRBJ1-2, with D unresolved. The CDR3 totals 13 residues. From germline, CDR1 is MNHEY and CDR2 SVGEGT. V lost 6 bases and J 7 bases, leaving 15 bases between the germline ends. The CDR3 is CASSPIGRFGYTF. In nucleotides, the CDR3 is TGTGCCAGCAGCCCCATCGGACGGTTTGGCTACACCTTC.

The chain couples TRBV5-1 to TRBJ2-7, with TRBD2 matching 7 bases. The CDR3 is 16 amino acids. Germline trimming cut 4 bases from V and 3 bases from J; bases unmatched to any gene: 13. Germline V gene lookup returns CDR1 SGHRS and CDR2 YFSETQ. CDR3: CASSGGTTSDFYEQYF. As DNA, the CDR3 is TGCGCCAGCAGCGGGGGGACTACCTCAGATTTCTACGAGCAGTACTTC.

This clonotype was counted a few times. CDR3 nucleotides: TGTGCCAGCAGCTTGGGCCTAGGGCCTCAAAACGTGGAGCAGTACTTC. Protein sequence: CASSLGLGPQNVEQYF. The chain couples TRBV7-2 to TRBJ2-7; no clear D gene. V lost 3 bases to trimming and J lost 7 bases, with 22 bases between them. This CDR3 has 16 residues. Germline V gives CDR1 SGHTA, CDR2 FQGNSA.

This clonotype occurred a few times. The chain carries TRBV7-2 and TRBJ2-4; 9 nucleotides align to TRBD1. The CDR3 has 16 residues. The germline gives CDR1 SGHTA, CDR2 FQGNSA. With V trimmed by 4 bases and J by 0 bases, 4 bases remained unmatched. In nucleotides, the CDR3 is TGTGCCAGCAGCTCACAGGGGGCTCTAGCCAAAAACATTCAGTACTTC. As protein: CASSSQGALAKNIQYF.

The chain couples TRBV20-1 to TRBJ2-1; 11 bases align to TRBD2. The junction had 7 bases not matched to a gene; V was cut back by 5 bases and J by 4 bases. The CDR3 is 15 amino acids. The germline V gene has CDR1 DFQATT and CDR2 SNEGSKA (reference sequence). The CDR3 protein is CSASGTSGGYNEQFF. The CDR3 nucleotides are TGCAGTGCTTCAGGGACTAGCGGCGGATACAATGAGCAGTTCTTC.

There are a few counts of this clonotype. V gene TRBV21-1 combines with J gene TRBJ2-7; TRBD2, the table's D call, lacks a check against the DNA. TRBV21-1 is termed a pseudogene. This CDR3 is built from 17 residues. DNA for the CDR3: TGTGCCAGCAGCAAATGGGCGCTAGCGGCGAGCTCCTACGAGCAGTACTTC. It translates to CASSKWALAASSYEQYF.

V and J are TRBV11-2 and TRBJ1-1; D unresolved. V was shortened by 4 bases and J by 4 bases, with 7 bases between the two germline ends. The CDR3 has 12 residues. Per the germline V gene, CDR1 is SGHAT and CDR2 is FQNNGV. The chain's CDR3 is CASSSRSTEAFF. The CDR3 region has the DNA TGTGCCAGCAGCTCACGGAGCACTGAAGCTTTCTTT.

This chain uses TRBV28 with TRBJ1-4; D is unresolved. The CDR3 sequence is 17 residues long. Trimming shortened V by 2 bases and J by 10 bases, and 23 bases separated the two germline ends. CDR1 and CDR2 (germline): MDHEN, SYDVKM. CDR3 in amino acids: CASSLTRPGEPGGKLFF. The CDR3 DNA follows: TGTGCCAGCAGTTTAACCAGGCCGGGAGAACCCGGAGGAAAACTGTTTTTT. Full variable domain (remainder filled in from reference TRBV28 and TRBJ1-4): DVKVTQSSRYLVKRTGEKVFLECVQDMDHENMFWYRQDPGLGLRLIYFSYDVKMKEKGDIPEGYSVSREKKERFSLILESASTNQTSMYLCASSLTRPGEPGGKLFFGSGTQLSVL.

The V call is TRBV12-3 or TRBV12-4, the J call TRBJ2-7, with 7 bases lining up with TRBD1. V lost 6 bases, J lost 2 bases, and 4 bases stayed unmatched. This CDR3 has 13 amino acids. For the CDR3, the DNA is TGTGCCAGCAGCACGGGACAGACCTACGAGCAGTACTTC. It yields the protein CASSTGQTYEQYF.

This clonotype showed up just a few times. The rearrangement joins TRBV7-9 to TRBJ2-7; D not certain. Germline V lookup: CDR1 SEHNR, CDR2 FQNEAQ (reference sequence). V gave up 4 bases and J gave up 4 bases, with 8 bases separating them. The CDR3 sequence is 12 residues long. The CDR3, as DNA: TGTGCCAGCAGCTACGGGCATTACGAGCAGTACTTC. It is translated as CASSYGHYEQYF.

This chain joins TRBV13 and TRBJ2-1; perhaps D is TRBD1 or TRBD2 (5 bases each). Germline values: CDR1 PRHDT, CDR2 FYEKMQ (reference sequence). CDR3 length: 14 residues. The V end was cut by 5 bases, the J end by 10 bases, with 18 bases between. DNA for the CDR3: TGTGCCAGCAGCCCCATAAGAGGGGCTCGCGAGCAGTTCTTC. This codes for CASSPIRGAREQFF.

The chain employs TRBV12-3 or TRBV12-4 and TRBJ2-7, with 8 bases aligning to TRBD1. The trim removed 7 bases at V and 2 bases at J, leaving 13 bases unmatched. This CDR3 has 16 amino acids. The CDR3 protein is CASILQGVGKPYEQYF. CDR3 DNA: TGTGCCAGCATCTTACAGGGGGTCGGAAAACCCTACGAGCAGTACTTC.

The gene calls are TRBV27 and TRBJ1-2; 8 bases align to TRBD1. The length of the CDR3 is 13 residues. The V gene end was trimmed by 7 bases and the J gene end by 8 bases; junction bases not matched to a gene: 9. Germline loops: CDR1 MNHEY, CDR2 SMNVEV (reference sequence). The CDR3 nucleotides are TGTGCCAGCAAGGTCGGGACAGGAAACGGCTACACCTTC. Amino acid sequence: CASKVGTGNGYTF.

The V call is TRBV11-3, the J call TRBJ2-3; tentatively, D is TRBD2 (5 bases). The CDR3 runs to 16 residues. V lost 4 bases and J lost 4, with 18 bases in between. CDR1 is SGHNT and CDR2 is YENEEA in the germline V gene. CDR3 sequence: CASSSPVAGGADTQYF. The CDR3 DNA reads as TGTGCCAGCAGCTCGCCAGTAGCTGGAGGCGCAGATACGCAGTATTTT.

The V call is TRBV28, the J call TRBJ2-2; 9 nucleotides align to TRBD1. The J segment lost 4 bases and the V segment lost 3 bases, leaving 12 bases of the junction unmatched. There are 18 residues in the CDR3. Germline CDR1 MDHEN, CDR2 SYDVKM. CDR3 amino acids: CASSFPRDRVSPTGELFF. In nucleotides, the CDR3 is TGTGCCAGCAGTTTCCCCCGGGACAGGGTCAGTCCCACCGGGGAGCTGTTTTTT.

A few counts support this clonotype. The chain uses TRBV29-1 and TRBJ2-6; perhaps TRBD1 as D (5 bases). The V end was cut by 6 bases, the J end by 1 base, with 7 bases between. This CDR3 is 13 amino acids long. The germline CDR1 and CDR2 sequences are SQVTM and ANQGSEA. DNA of the CDR3: TGCAGCGTCCAGGGATCTGGGGCCAACGTCCTGACTTTC. Translated, it gives CSVQGSGANVLTF.

This clonotype has a handful of counts. This chain links TRBV5-5 with TRBJ2-7; 7 bases align to TRBD2. Germline CDR1 and CDR2: SGHKS and YYEKEE (reference sequence). The CDR3 totals 15 residues. After removal of 2 bases from V and 3 bases from J, the junction contained 8 bases not matched to a gene. CDR3: CASSLEWSGIYEQYF. In nucleotides, the CDR3 is TGTGCCAGCAGCTTAGAATGGAGCGGGATCTACGAGCAGTACTTC.

This clonotype was counted once. The chain is built from TRBV20-1 and TRBJ2-3, with TRBD1 matching 9 bases. After removal of 5 bases from V and 6 bases from J, the junction contained 9 bases not matched to a gene. The germline V gene has CDR1 DFQATT and CDR2 SNEGSKA (reference sequence). The CDR3 runs 14 residues. CDR3 bases: TGCAGTGCTGGCGAGACAGGGGGGTTGGATACGCAGTATTTT. Protein: CSAGETGGLDTQYF.